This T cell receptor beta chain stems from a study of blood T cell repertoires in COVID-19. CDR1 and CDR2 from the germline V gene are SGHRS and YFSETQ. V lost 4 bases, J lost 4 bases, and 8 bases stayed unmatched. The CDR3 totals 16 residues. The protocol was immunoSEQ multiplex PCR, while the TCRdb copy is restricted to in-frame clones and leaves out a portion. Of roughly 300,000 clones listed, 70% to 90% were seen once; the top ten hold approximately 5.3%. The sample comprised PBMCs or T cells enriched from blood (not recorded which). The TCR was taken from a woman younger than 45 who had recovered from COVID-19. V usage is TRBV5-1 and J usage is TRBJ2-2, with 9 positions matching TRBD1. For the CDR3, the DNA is TGCGCCAGCAGCCCTTGGGACAGGGTTGGCACCGGGGAGCTGTTTTTT. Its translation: CASSPWDRVGTGELFF.